This T cell receptor beta chain emerged from a study of blood T cell repertoires in COVID-19. Study at large: From the United States, Italy and Spain came samples of acute and convalescent COVID-19. The analysed material was cDNA or gDNA that came from T cells, B-cell-depleted T cells, or PBMCs.

The authors' processing: Nucleated cell number was recorded as an estimate derived from reference gene primer amplification. TCRdb's copy holds only in-frame clones and misses some; the assay was immunoSEQ multiplex PCR. V, J and clone size are those of that table, while D and trimming were read from the DNA. The table lists roughly 250,000 clones, just under 85% of them singletons. The sequenced sample consisted of peripheral blood. The sequence was obtained from a woman older than 75 with acute or convalescent COVID-19.

CDR3 in DNA: TGTGCCAGCAGCCCTATGGGCTACTACAATGAGCAGTTCTTC. Translation gives CASSPMGYYNEQFF. The chain carries TRBV2 and TRBJ2-1; the D is unclear. Trimming pared 6 bases from V and 3 bases from J, leaving 12 bases between. Germline V gene sequence: CDR1 SNHLY, CDR2 FYNNEI. The CDR3 totals 14 residues. Full variable domain (rest looked up from reference TRBV2 and TRBJ2-1): EPEVTQTPSHQVTQMGQEVILRCVPISNHLYFYWYRQILGQKVEFLVSFYNNEISEKSEIFDDQFSVERPDGSNFTLKIRSTKLEDSAMYFCASSPMGYYNEQFFGPGTRLTVL.